This entry is about one T cell receptor (beta chain). Generated by immunoSEQ multiplex PCR, the TCRdb table keeps only in-frame clones and is missing some. The sample contains tens of thousands of clones, around 85% of which appear only once. The CDR3 extends over 14 amino acids. Germline V gives CDR1 SGHTA, CDR2 FQGTGA. The J segment lost 8 bases and the V segment lost 2 bases, leaving 3 bases of the junction unmatched. The data originate from a study of neoadjuvant anti-PD-1 for oral cavity cancer. The chain is built from TRBV7-3 and TRBJ2-4; TRBD2 matches at 10 bases. This clonotype originated in a person aged 35-79 years with oral cavity squamous cell carcinoma. The sequenced sample was PBMCs, obtained before nivolumab (anti-PD-1) treatment. CDR3 in amino acids: CASSLLAGEDIQYF. In DNA, the CDR3 is TGTGCCAGCAGCTTACTAGCGGGAGAGGACATTCAGTACTTC.